This T cell receptor beta chain was captured in a study of shared clonotypes between healthy human individuals. About the study: The composition of the donors was a couple of women and three men aged 18 to 49. Per-donor plates numbered three CD4 naive, three CD4 memory, two CD8 naive and one CD8 memory. Study-wide points: Non-shared clonotypes displayed generation probabilities falling below those of clonotypes present in all four donors.

Comments on this clone: The antigen is unknown.

TCRdb keeps only in-frame clones here, not all; method: immunoSEQ multiplex PCR. The repertoire holds about 680,000 clones, 92% seen once, with more than 20% in the top ten. Deletions cut 2 bases from V and 6 bases from J, with 9 bases between. Germline values: CDR1 LNHDA, CDR2 SQIVND (reference sequence). The CDR3 is 13 residues long. It was CD45RO-negative cells, positively selected for CCR7, that made up naive CD8 cells, with terminally differentiated effector memory CD45RA+ cells excluded. Source material: naive CD8+ T cells sorted from blood. The V call is TRBV19, the J call TRBJ2-3; perhaps TRBD1 as D (5 bases). The sequence was obtained from a man between 25 and 39 years old in good health. This CDR3 is CASSIWGVDTQYF. The CDR3 DNA sequence: TGTGCCAGTAGTATATGGGGCGTTGATACGCAGTATTTT.